This T cell receptor (beta chain) was recovered during a study of regulatory T cells in long-lasting Graves disease. At least ten counts were recorded for this clonotype. Through Arm-PCR of CDR3 regions and iRepertoire HTBI primers, TCR beta libraries were built. TCRdb reprocessed the multiplex PCR reads with MiXCR, giving one entry per CDR3 protein. The table shows some 410,000 distinct CDR3 sequences, with roughly 15% occurring only once. Time point given: newly diagnosed GD, antithyroid drugs for less than 3 months. Extracted RNA from PBMCs served as the source of the TCR library. With 0 bases clipped from V and 6 bases from J, the junction kept 5 bases outside the gene matches. The germline gives CDR1 SEHNR, CDR2 FQNEAQ (reference sequence). This CDR3 has 15 amino acids. The same sample was also studied in work on T cells in Graves' hyperthyroidism and ophthalmopathy.

The TCR comes from a woman in her 30s with Graves disease. J is TRBJ2-7 and V is TRBV7-9, with 10 bases aligning to TRBD1. The material sequenced was peripheral blood mononuclear cells (PBMCs), taken at new diagnosis, from a patient treated with antithyroid drugs. CDR3 protein: CASSLALGQGSEQYF. The CDR3 DNA sequence: TGTGCCAGCAGCTTAGCGCTGGGACAGGGGTCCGAGCAGTACTTC.